Each of the 24 T cell receptor beta chains below was sequenced from the same sample in a study of tumor-infiltrating lymphocytes in primary liver carcinoma. The 20-30 mg bulk tissue piece was not sorted before simultaneous RNA and DNA extraction. With 500 to 650 ng total RNA as template and a constant-region primer, TCR beta cDNA was made. Amplification in three nested multiplex PCR rounds with slightly modified ARM-PCR gave rise to TCR beta libraries. Two initial PCR rounds of about 10 cycles each paired TRBV1-TRBV30 forward primers with a C-beta reverse primer. From the multiplex PCR reads, TCRdb called clonotypes with MiXCR, one entry per CDR3 protein. The data show roughly 120,000 distinct CDR3 sequences, 64% seen once. Sequencing input: liver tumor tissue from sampling region 3. This sample's subset: tumor region T3, left-lateral pole. The receptors were sampled from an older woman with primary liver carcinoma and hepatitis B virus infection.

Remarks on this clonotype: Since no conserved phenylalanine or tryptophan closes the CDR3, a read error is the likely cause. V usage is TRBV11-2 and J usage is TRBJ2-5, with D unclear. Germline V CDR1 and CDR2: SGHAT, FQNNGV. This CDR3 is built from 14 residues. With 8 bases removed from V and 2 bases from J, the gap between germline ends came to 15 bases. DNA of the CDR3: TGTGCCAGCTGCTCGAGGACGTTACAAGAGACCCAGTACTAC. Amino acids: CASCSRTLQETQYY.

The rearrangement links TRBV25-1 to TRBJ2-2; D is unclear. Germline CDR1 MGHDK, CDR2 SYGVNS. V was shortened by 1 base and J by 2 bases, with 11 bases between the two germline ends. The CDR3 consists of 16 residues. The CDR3 sequence: CASSEFGSTNTGELFF. The CDR3 DNA follows: TGTGCCAGCAGTGAATTTGGGTCAACTAACACCGGGGAGCTGTTTTTT.

The rearrangement links TRBV5-4 to TRBJ2-7; TRBD2 is a possible D gene (6 bases). V was clipped by 6 bases and J by 2 bases, with 15 bases between them. The germline gives CDR1 SGHNT, CDR2 YYREEE (reference sequence). The CDR3 loop spans 14 amino acids. CDR3 region: CASNAGKVPYEQYF. The CDR3 DNA reads TGTGCCAGCAACGCGGGAAAGGTACCCTACGAGCAGTACTTC.

By share, this clonotype counts as large. The J gene is TRBJ2-6, the V gene TRBV11-2, with TRBD1 as a possible D gene (5 bases). CDR1 and CDR2 (germline): SGHAT, FQNNGV. This CDR3 is 15 amino acids long. V was clipped by 1 base and J by 4 bases, with 8 bases between them. As DNA, the CDR3 is TGTGCCAGCAGCTTAGGGGGCGCAGGGGCCAACGTCCTGACTTTC. Translating it yields CASSLGGAGANVLTF.

A remark on this clonotype: A much more abundant neighbour one base away suggests this may be a read error. This chain links TRBV5-6 with TRBJ1-2; possible D gene TRBD1, 5 bases. This CDR3 has 14 residues. Trimming left V 0 bases short and J 4 bases short, with 10 bases between. Germline V gene lookup returns CDR1 SGHDT and CDR2 YYEEEE. The CDR3 DNA reads TGTGCCAGCAGCTTGGAGACAGATGTCTATGGCTACACCTTC. Residues: CASSLETDVYGYTF.

The chain carries TRBV5-1 and TRBJ1-1; no firm D call. CDR3 length: 15 amino acids. The V end lost 0 bases, the J end lost 0 bases, and 9 bases lay between the germline ends. CDR1 SGHRS and CDR2 YFSETQ come from the germline V gene. The CDR3 here is CASSLERNMNTEAFF. The DNA for the CDR3 is TGCGCCAGCAGCTTGGAAAGAAACATGAACACTGAAGCTTTCTTT.

With respect to this clonotype: It may be a read error: a sequence one base away is much more abundant. J is TRBJ1-2 and V is TRBV28; D remains unclear. Germline loops: CDR1 MDHEN, CDR2 SYDVKM. CDR3 length: 12 amino acids. The chain's CDR3 is CPSSFGVRGYTF. The DNA of the CDR3 is TGTCCCAGCAGTTTTGGGGTCCGTGGCTACACCTTC.

This clonotype has only a few counts. A much larger clonotype is one base distant, so this may be a read error. The CDR3 does not close with the conserved phenylalanine or tryptophan, likely indicating a read error. This chain joins TRBV4-2 and TRBJ1-2, with 7 bases aligning to TRBD1. The germline V gene has CDR1 LGHNA and CDR2 YNFKEQ. V shed 4 bases and J 4 bases; nucleotides not matched to a gene: 9. This CDR3 has 15 residues. CDR3 region: CASSPTGTASYGYTS. CDR3 coding DNA: TGTGCCAGCAGCCCCACCGGGACAGCGTCCTATGGCTACACCTCC.

Comments on this clonotype: The junction departs from the called germline gene at one end, perhaps through a read error. The genes are TRBV28 and TRBJ1-1; 8 bases align to TRBD1. Germline loops: CDR1 MDHEN, CDR2 SYDVKM. The CDR3 loop spans 13 amino acids. For the CDR3, the DNA is TGTACCAGCAGCCCGGGACAGGACATTGAAGCTTTCTTT. This encodes CTSSPGQDIEAFF.

As for this clonotype: A much larger clone lies one base from this, so it may be a read error. The rearrangement joins TRBV10-3 to TRBJ2-7; either TRBD1 or TRBD2 may supply D (5 bases each). The CDR3 has 16 residues. V was clipped by 3 bases and J by 6 bases, with 21 bases between them. Germline V gene sequence: CDR1 ENHRY, CDR2 SYGVKD. CDR3 in DNA: TGTGCCATCAGTGAAATCCAGACTGCCGGGGCTGGCGAGCAGTACTTC. Translated: CAISEIQTAGAGEQYF.

As regards this clonotype: The junction departs from germline at one end; a sequencing error may be responsible. This chain uses TRBV6-5 with TRBJ2-6, with a tentative D call TRBD2 (6 bases). CDR1 is MNHEY and CDR2 is SVGAGI in the germline V gene. The CDR3 has 18 amino acids. CDR3 sequence (DNA): TGTACCAGCAGTTACTCGGGGGTTTGTAAATCCGGGGCCAACGTCCTGACTTTC. This translates into CTSSYSGVCKSGANVLTF.

As concerns this clonotype: The conserved phenylalanine or tryptophan normally closing the CDR3 is absent here, so this likely arose from a read error. No DNA is shown, since the ends of the CDR3 on it are uncertain; the CDR3 is the one TCRdb lists. The rearrangement links TRBV14 to TRBJ2-1. The CDR3 is 14 residues long, ends included. CDR1 and CDR2 (germline): SGHDN, FVKESK. The CDR3 sequence: CASSPKLTGNEQFL.

By sample share, this clonotype is medium-sized (0.01 to 0.1%). The rearrangement joins TRBV11-2 to TRBJ2-1, with D tentatively TRBD2 (6 bases). CDR1 and CDR2 from the germline V gene are SGHAT and FQNNGV. This CDR3 contains 15 residues. V gave up 8 bases and J gave up 0 bases, with 14 bases separating them. CDR3: CASGRGPNSYNEQFF. The CDR3 DNA reads as TGTGCCAGCGGGCGGGGACCGAACTCCTACAATGAGCAGTTCTTC.

The DNA of the CDR3 is TGTGCCATCAGAGCGGGGGACTCCTACAATGGCCAGTTCTTC. It codes for CAIRAGDSYNGQFF. The chain uses TRBV6-1 and TRBJ2-1; TRBD2 aligns across 8 bases. J was trimmed by 13 bases and V by 10 bases; bases with no gene match: 18. The CDR3 has 14 amino acids. CDR1 is MNHNS, CDR2 SASEGT, per germline.

This clonotype appeared once. The CDR3 does not end in the conserved phenylalanine or tryptophan, so this is likely a read error. V usage is TRBV11-2 and J usage is TRBJ2-5; perhaps TRBD1 as D (6 bases). The CDR3 covers 12 residues. Per germline, CDR1 SGHAT and CDR2 FQNNGV. Here the CDR3 DNA reads TGTGACAGCAGCTTACCAGAGGGGGCCCAGTACGTC. Translated, it gives CDSSLPEGAQYV.

The table lists this clonotype with many counts. CDR3 protein: CASRYGLAGNNEQFF. The CDR3 DNA is TGTGCCAGCAGGTATGGACTAGCGGGAAACAATGAGCAGTTCTTC. The V call is TRBV12-3 or TRBV12-4, the J call TRBJ2-1; 12 nucleotides match TRBD2. V gave up 6 bases and J gave up 5 bases; unmatched junction bases: 5. This CDR3 has 15 residues.

On this clonotype: This sequence may be a read error, since a much larger clone differs from it by one base. The chain couples TRBV29-1 to TRBJ2-1; 13 nucleotides agree with TRBD2. V lost 6 bases, J lost 5 bases, and 4 bases stayed unmatched. The CDR3 spans 14 residues. Germline CDR1 SQVTM, CDR2 ANQGSEA. The CDR3 nucleotides are TGCAGCGTCGGGACTAGCGGGGTAAACAATGAGCAGTTCTTC. Translated: CSVGTSGVNNEQFF.

As for this clonotype: Relative to the germline gene, one junction end is altered; a read error may explain this. The V call is TRBV5-5, the J call TRBJ1-5; the D is unclear. Germline V CDR1 and CDR2: SGHKS, YYEKEE (reference sequence). The CDR3 loop spans 16 amino acids. The CDR3 DNA follows: TGTGCCAGCAGCTTGGCTGCGGTTGCTAGTAATCAGCCCCTGCATTTT. Its translation is CASSLAAVASNQPLHF.

A single count supports this clonotype. The chain links TRBV10-3 to TRBJ2-7, with TRBD2 matching 12 bases. CDR1 is ENHRY and CDR2 is SYGVKD in the germline V gene. The CDR3 spans 13 residues. The V and J ends lost 8 bases and 10 bases, in that order; junction bases with no gene match: 9. The CDR3 loop reads CAIGLAGGPDQYF. The CDR3 region has the DNA TGTGCCATCGGGCTAGCGGGAGGGCCCGACCAGTACTTC.

The chain combines TRBV12-3 or TRBV12-4 with TRBJ1-2; D is perhaps TRBD1 (6 bases). V was clipped by 7 bases and J by 7 bases, with 22 bases between them. The CDR3 is 15 residues long. DNA of the CDR3: TGTGCCAGCAATTCAATCAACAGGGATGGCTGTGGCTACACCTTC. Translating it yields CASNSINRDGCGYTF.

The J gene is TRBJ2-1, the V gene TRBV11-2; D is unresolved. CDR3 length equals 11 residues. CDR1 and CDR2 (germline): SGHAT, FQNNGV. V gave up 7 bases and J gave up 4 bases, with 5 bases separating them. The CDR3 bases are TGTGCCAGCAACTCGTACAATGAGCAGTTCTTC. The encoded protein is CASNSYNEQFF.

Only a few counts were recorded for this clonotype. This may be a read error: a much more frequent sequence differs by one nucleotide. This chain links TRBV6-1 with TRBJ2-3; the D gene could be TRBD1 or TRBD2 (5 bases each). Germline CDR1 and CDR2: MNHNS and SASEGT. The CDR3 totals 12 residues. V was pared by 7 bases and J by 9 bases, with 14 bases between. The CDR3 sequence: CASMGPTRTQYF. The CDR3 bases are TGTGCCAGCATGGGACCGACGCGGACGCAGTATTTT.

There are a few counts of this clonotype. The chain carries TRBV18 and TRBJ2-3; maybe TRBD1 (5 bases). The germline V and J ends were trimmed by 6 bases and 1 base, with 14 bases remaining between them. The CDR3 sequence is 15 residues long. Germline loops: CDR1 KGHSH, CDR2 LQKENI. In DNA, the CDR3 is TGTGCCAGCTCGCCGGCTATGGGGCGCACAGATACGCAGTATTTT. Amino acid sequence: CASSPAMGRTDTQYF.

This chain uses TRBV4-1 with TRBJ2-7; D gene uncertain. V lost 1 base to trimming and J lost 2 bases, with 15 bases between them. Germline CDR1 reads MGHRA; CDR2 reads YSYEKL. This CDR3 contains 16 residues. The CDR3 sequence is CASSQVAYRDTYEQYF. In DNA form, the CDR3 reads TGCGCCAGCAGCCAAGTCGCGTACAGAGATACCTACGAGCAGTACTTC.